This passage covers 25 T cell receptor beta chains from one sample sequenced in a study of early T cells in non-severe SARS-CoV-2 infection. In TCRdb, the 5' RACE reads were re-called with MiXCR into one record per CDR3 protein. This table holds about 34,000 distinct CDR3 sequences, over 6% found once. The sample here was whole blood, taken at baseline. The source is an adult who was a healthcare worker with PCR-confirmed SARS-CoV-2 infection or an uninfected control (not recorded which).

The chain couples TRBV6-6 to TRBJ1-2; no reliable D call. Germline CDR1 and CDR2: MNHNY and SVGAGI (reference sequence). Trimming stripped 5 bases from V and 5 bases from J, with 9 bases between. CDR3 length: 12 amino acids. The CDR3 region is CASSGKEYGYTF. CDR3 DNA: TGTGCCAGCAGTGGCAAAGAGTATGGCTACACCTTC.

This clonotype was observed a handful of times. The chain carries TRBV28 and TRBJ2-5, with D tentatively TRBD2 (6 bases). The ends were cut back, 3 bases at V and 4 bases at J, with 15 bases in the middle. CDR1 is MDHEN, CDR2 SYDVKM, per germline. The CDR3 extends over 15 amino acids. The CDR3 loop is CASSFVGGTGETQYF. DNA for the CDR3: TGTGCCAGCAGTTTTGTGGGAGGAACTGGAGAGACCCAGTACTTC.

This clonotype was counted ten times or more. CDR3 region: CASREVGQAHEQFF. The CDR3 coding sequence is TGTGCCAGCAGGGAAGTTGGACAGGCCCATGAGCAGTTCTTC. The chain couples TRBV6-5 to TRBJ2-1, with TRBD1 matching over 7 bases. J lost 8 bases, V lost 6 bases, and 10 bases had no gene match. Germline CDR1 MNHEY, CDR2 SVGAGI. The CDR3 extends over 14 amino acids.

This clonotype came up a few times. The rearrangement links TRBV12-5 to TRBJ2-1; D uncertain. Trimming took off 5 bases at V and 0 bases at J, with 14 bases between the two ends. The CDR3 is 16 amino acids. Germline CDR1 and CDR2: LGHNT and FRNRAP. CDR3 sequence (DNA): TGTGCTAGTGGTCTCCAGTGGACGAGCTCCTACAATGAGCAGTTCTTC. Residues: CASGLQWTSSYNEQFF. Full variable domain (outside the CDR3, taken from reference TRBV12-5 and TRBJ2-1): DARVTQTPRHKVTEMGQEVTMRCQPILGHNTVFWYRQTMMQGLELLAYFRNRAPLDDSGMPKDRFSAEMPDATLATLKIQPSEPRDSAVYFCASGLQWTSSYNEQFFGPGTRLTVL.

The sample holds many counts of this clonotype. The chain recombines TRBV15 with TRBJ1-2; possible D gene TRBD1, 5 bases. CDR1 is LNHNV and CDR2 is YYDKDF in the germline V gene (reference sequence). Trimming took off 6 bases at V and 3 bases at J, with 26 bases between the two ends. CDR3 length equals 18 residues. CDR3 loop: CATSRKPGGSPKDYGYTF. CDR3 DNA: TGTGCCACCAGTCGTAAACCCGGGGGGTCTCCGAAGGACTATGGCTACACCTTC.

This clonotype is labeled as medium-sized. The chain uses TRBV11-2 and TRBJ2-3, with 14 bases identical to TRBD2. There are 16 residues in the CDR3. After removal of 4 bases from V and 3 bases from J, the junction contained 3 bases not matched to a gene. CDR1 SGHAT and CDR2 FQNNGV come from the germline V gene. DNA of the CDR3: TGTGCCAGCAGCTGGACTAGCGGGAGGCGGACAGATACGCAGTATTTT. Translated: CASSWTSGRRTDTQYF.

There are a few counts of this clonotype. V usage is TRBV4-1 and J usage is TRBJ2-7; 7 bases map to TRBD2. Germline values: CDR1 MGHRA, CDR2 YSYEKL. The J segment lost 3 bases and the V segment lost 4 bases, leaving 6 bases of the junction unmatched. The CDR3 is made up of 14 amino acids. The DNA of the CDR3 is TGCGCCAGCAGCCCGAGAAGGGAGGGCTACGAGCAGTACGTC. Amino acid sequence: CASSPRREGYEQYV.

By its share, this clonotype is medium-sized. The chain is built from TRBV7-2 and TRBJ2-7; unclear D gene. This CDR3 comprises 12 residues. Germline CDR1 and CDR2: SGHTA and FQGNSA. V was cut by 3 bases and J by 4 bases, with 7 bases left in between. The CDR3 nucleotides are TGTGCCAGCAGCTTCCCGGGTTACGAGCAGTACTTC. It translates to CASSFPGYEQYF.

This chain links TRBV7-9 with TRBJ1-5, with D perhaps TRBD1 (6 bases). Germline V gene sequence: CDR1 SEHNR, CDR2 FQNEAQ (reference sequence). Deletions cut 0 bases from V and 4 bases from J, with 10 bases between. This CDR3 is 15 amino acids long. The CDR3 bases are TGTGCCAGCAGCTTAGCGGGACACTTTAATCAGCCCCAGCATTTT. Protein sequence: CASSLAGHFNQPQHF. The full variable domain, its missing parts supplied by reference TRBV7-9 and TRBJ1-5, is DTGVSQNPRHKITKRGQNVTFRCDPISEHNRLYWYRQTLGQGPEFLTYFQNEAQLEKSRLLSDRFSAERPKGSFSTLEIQRTEQGDSAMYLCASSLAGHFNQPQHFGDGTRLSIL.

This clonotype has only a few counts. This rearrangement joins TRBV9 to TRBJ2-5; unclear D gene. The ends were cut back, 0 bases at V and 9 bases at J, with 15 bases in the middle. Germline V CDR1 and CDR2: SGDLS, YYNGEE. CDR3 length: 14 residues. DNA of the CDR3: TGTGCCAGCAGCGTAGTGGTTGGGGAAGGGCCCCAGTACTTC. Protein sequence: CASSVVVGEGPQYF. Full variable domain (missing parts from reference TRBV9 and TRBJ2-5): DSGVTQTPKHLITATGQRVTLRCSPRSGDLSVYWYQQSLDQGLQFLIQYYNGEERAKGNILERFSAQQFPDLHSELNLSSLELGDSALYFCASSVVVGEGPQYFGPGTRLLVL.

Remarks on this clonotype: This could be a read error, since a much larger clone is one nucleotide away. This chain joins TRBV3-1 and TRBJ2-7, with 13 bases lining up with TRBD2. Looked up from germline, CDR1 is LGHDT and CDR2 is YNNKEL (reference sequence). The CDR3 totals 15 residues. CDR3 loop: CAGSHGTSGAYEQYV. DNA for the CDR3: TGTGCCGGCAGCCACGGGACTAGCGGGGCCTACGAGCAGTACGTC.

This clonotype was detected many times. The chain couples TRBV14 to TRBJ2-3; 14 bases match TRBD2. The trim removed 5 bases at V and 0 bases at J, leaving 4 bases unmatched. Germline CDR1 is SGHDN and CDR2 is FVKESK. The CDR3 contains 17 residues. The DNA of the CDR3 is TGTGCCAGCAGCGGACTAGCGGGAGGAATGAGCACAGATACGCAGTATTTT. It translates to CASSGLAGGMSTDTQYF.

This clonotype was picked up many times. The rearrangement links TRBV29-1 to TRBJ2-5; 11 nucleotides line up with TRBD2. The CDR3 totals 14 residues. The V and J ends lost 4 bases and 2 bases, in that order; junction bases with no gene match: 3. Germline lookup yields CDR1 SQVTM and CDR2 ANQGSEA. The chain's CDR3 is CSVAGTSGQETQYF. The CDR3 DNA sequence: TGCAGCGTTGCTGGGACTAGCGGACAAGAGACCCAGTACTTC.

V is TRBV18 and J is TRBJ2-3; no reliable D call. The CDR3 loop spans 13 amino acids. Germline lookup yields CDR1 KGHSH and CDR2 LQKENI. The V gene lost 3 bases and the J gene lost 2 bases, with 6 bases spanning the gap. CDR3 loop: CASSPAFTDTQYF. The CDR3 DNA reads TGTGCCAGCTCACCCGCCTTCACAGATACGCAGTATTTT.

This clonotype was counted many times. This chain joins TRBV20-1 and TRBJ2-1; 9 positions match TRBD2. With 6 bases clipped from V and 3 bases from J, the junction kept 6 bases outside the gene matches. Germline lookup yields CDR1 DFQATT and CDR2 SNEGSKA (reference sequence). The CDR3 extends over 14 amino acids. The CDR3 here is CSANSGSSYNEQFF. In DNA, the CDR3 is TGCAGTGCCAATAGCGGGAGTAGCTACAATGAGCAGTTCTTC.

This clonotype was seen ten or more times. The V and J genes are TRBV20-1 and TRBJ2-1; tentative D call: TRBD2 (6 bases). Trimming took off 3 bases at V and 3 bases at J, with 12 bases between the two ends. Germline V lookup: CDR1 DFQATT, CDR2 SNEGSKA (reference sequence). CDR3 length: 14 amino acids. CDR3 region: CSARSWRDYNEQFF. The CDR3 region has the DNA TGCAGTGCTAGGTCCTGGCGGGACTACAATGAGCAGTTCTTC.

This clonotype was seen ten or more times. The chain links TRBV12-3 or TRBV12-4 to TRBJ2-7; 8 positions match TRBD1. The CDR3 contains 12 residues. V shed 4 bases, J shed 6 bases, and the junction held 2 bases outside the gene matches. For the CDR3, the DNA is TGTGCCAGCAGTTCCGACAGGGGCGAGCAGTACGTC. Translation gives CASSSDRGEQYV.

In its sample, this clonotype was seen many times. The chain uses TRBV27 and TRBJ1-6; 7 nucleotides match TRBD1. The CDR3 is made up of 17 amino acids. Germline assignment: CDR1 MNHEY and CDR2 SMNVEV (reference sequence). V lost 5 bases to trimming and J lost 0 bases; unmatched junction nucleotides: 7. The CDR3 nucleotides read TGTGCCAGCAGTATCCAACAGGGGTACTCCTATAATTCACCCCTCCACTTT. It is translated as CASSIQQGYSYNSPLHF.

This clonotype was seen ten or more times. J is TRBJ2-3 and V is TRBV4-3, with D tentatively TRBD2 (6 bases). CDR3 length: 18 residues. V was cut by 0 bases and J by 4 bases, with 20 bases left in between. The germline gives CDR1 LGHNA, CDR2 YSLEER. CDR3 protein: CASSQDPYRRDGPDTQYF. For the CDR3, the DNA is TGCGCCAGCAGCCAAGATCCTTATCGGCGGGACGGTCCAGATACGCAGTATTTT.

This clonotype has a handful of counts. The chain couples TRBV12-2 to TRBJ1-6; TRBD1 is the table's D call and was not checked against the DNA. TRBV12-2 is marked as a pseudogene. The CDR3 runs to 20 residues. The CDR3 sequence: CASRLYRLVVGTERNSPLHF. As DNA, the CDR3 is TGTGCAAGTCGCCTATATCGTCTTGTCGTGGGGACAGAAAGAAATTCACCCCTCCACTTT.

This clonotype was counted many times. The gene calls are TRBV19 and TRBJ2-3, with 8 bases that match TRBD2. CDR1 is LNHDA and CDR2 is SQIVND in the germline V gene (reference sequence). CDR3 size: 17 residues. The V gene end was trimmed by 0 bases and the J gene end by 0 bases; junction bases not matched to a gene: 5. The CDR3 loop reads CASSIDQSGRSTDTQYF. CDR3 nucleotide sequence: TGTGCCAGTAGTATAGATCAGAGCGGGAGAAGCACAGATACGCAGTATTTT.

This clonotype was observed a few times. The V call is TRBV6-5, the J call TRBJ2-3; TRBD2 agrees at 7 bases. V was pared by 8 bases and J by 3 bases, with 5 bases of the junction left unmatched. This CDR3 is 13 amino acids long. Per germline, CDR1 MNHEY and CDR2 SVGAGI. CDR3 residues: CASAASGTDTQYF. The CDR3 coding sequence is TGTGCCAGCGCCGCTAGCGGAACAGATACGCAGTATTTT.

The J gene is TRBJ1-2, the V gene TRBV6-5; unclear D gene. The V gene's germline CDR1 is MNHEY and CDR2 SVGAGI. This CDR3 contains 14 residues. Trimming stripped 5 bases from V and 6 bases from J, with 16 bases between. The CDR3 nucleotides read TGTGCCAGCAGTGGACCCTCGGCGGGTAATGGCTACACCTTC. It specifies CASSGPSAGNGYTF.

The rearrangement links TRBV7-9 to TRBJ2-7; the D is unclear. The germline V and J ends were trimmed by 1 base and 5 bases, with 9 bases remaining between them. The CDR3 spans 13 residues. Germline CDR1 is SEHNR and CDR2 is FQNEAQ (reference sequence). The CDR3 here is CASSLVFGDEQYF. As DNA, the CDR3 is TGTGCCAGCAGCTTAGTCTTTGGTGACGAGCAGTACTTC. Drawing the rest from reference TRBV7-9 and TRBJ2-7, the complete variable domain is DTGVSQNPRHKITKRGQNVTFRCDPISEHNRLYWYRQTLGQGPEFLTYFQNEAQLEKSRLLSDRFSAERPKGSFSTLEIQRTEQGDSAMYLCASSLVFGDEQYFGPGTRLTVT.

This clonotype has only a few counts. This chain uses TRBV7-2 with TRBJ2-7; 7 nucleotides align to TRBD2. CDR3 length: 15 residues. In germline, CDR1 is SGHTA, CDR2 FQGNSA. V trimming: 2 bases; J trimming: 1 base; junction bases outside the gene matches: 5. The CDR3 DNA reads TGTGCCAGCAGCTTACCCGGACTAGGGTCCTACGAGCAGTACTTC. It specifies CASSLPGLGSYEQYF.